The 30 T cell receptor beta chains in this list originate from one sample, sequenced in a study of OX40 agonist ivuxolimab in advanced cancers. Method: immunoSEQ multiplex PCR; TCRdb's copy keeps in-frame clones and lacks some. Of over 60,000 clones in the sample, 75% to 90% were seen once. Sample: CD4+ or CD8+ T cells sorted from blood, taken in a trial of the OX40 agonist ivuxolimab. Receptors were obtained from an adult with an advanced solid tumor such as melanoma, head and neck, liver or kidney cancer.

V and J are TRBV5-5 and TRBJ2-5; 8 bases align to TRBD2. Germline trimming cut 1 base from V and 2 bases from J; bases unmatched to any gene: 7. CDR1 is SGHKS, CDR2 YYEKEE, per germline (reference sequence). The CDR3 runs to 16 residues. In nucleotides, the CDR3 is TGTGCCAGCAGCTTGTCAACCAGCGGGGGTCAAGAGACCCAGTACTTC. It encodes CASSLSTSGGQETQYF.

The chain employs TRBV5-1 and TRBJ2-3, with D perhaps TRBD2 (6 bases). The CDR3 has 16 residues. Per germline, CDR1 SGHRS and CDR2 YFSETQ. Deletions cut 2 bases from V and 0 bases from J, with 13 bases between. CDR3 sequence: CASSLRYSGSTDTQYF. In DNA, the CDR3 is TGCGCCAGCAGCTTAAGGTATAGCGGAAGCACAGATACGCAGTATTTT.

This clone came up once. V gene TRBV5-1 combines with J gene TRBJ2-6; 7 positions agree with TRBD1. Trimming at V came to 4 bases and at J to 2 bases, leaving 6 bases not matched to a gene. The CDR3 runs to 16 residues. Per the germline V gene, CDR1 is SGHRS and CDR2 is YFSETQ. CDR3 residues: CASSPQQGTGANVLTF. As DNA, the CDR3 is TGCGCCAGCAGCCCCCAACAGGGGACTGGGGCCAACGTCCTGACTTTC.

V gene TRBV7-2 combines with J gene TRBJ1-1; possible D gene TRBD1, 5 bases. The CDR3 extends over 19 amino acids. V was clipped by 2 bases and J by 3 bases, with 25 bases between them. The germline V gene encodes CDR1 SGHTA and CDR2 FQGNSA. In nucleotides, the CDR3 is TGTGCCAGCAGCTTATTTTCTGGCGGGGGTGAGTCCAGGTACACTGAAGCTTTCTTT. It is translated as CASSLFSGGGESRYTEAFF. Using reference TRBV7-2 and TRBJ1-1 for the parts outside the CDR3, the full variable domain is GAGVSQSPSNKVTEKGKDVELRCDPISGHTALYWYRQSLGQGLEFLIYFQGNSAPDKSGLPSDRFSAERTGGSVSTLTIQRTQQEDSAVYLCASSLFSGGGESRYTEAFFGQGTRLTVV.

The V and J genes are TRBV5-1 and TRBJ2-2; D uncertain. The CDR3 sequence is 14 residues long. Germline CDR1 SGHRS, CDR2 YFSETQ. With 0 bases removed from V and 6 bases from J, the gap between germline ends came to 9 bases. DNA of the CDR3: TGCGCCAGCAGCTTGGACCTGGTCCCCGGGGAGCTGTTTTTT. The encoded protein is CASSLDLVPGELFF.

The chain joins TRBV10-3 to TRBJ1-5; a weak D match, TRBD1 (5 bases). Germline CDR1 ENHRY, CDR2 SYGVKD. The CDR3 is made up of 14 amino acids. The V gene lost 2 bases and the J gene lost 1 base, with 6 bases spanning the gap. The CDR3 bases are TGTGCCATCAGTGAGGGGGCAAGCAATCAGCCCCAGCATTTT. It codes for CAISEGASNQPQHF.

CDR3 in amino acids: CASSVGTGGPYEQYF. The CDR3 region has the DNA TGTGCCAGCAGCGTAGGGACAGGAGGGCCCTACGAGCAGTACTTC. The gene calls are TRBV9 and TRBJ2-7; maybe TRBD1 (7 bases). The V end lost 0 bases, the J end lost 2 bases, and 12 bases lay between the germline ends. CDR1 and CDR2 (germline): SGDLS, YYNGEE. The CDR3 length is 15 residues.

This sequence joins TRBV10-1 and TRBJ2-1; D tentatively fits TRBD1 or TRBD2 (5 bases each). In germline, CDR1 is WNHNN, CDR2 SYGVQD (reference sequence). V was pared by 5 bases and J by 7 bases, with 15 bases between. The CDR3 sequence is 14 residues long. Written as DNA, the CDR3 is TGCGCCAGCAGTCCTGGGACGGCTTGGAATGAGCAGTTCTTC. Translating it yields CASSPGTAWNEQFF.

V gene TRBV2 combines with J gene TRBJ1-4; D might be TRBD1 (5 bases). The CDR3 totals 13 residues. Germline loops: CDR1 SNHLY, CDR2 FYNNEI. V lost 5 bases and J 8 bases, leaving 12 bases between the germline ends. As DNA, the CDR3 is TGTGCCAGCAGTCCTGGGGCGGGAGAAAAACTGTTTTTT. As protein: CASSPGAGEKLFF.

The V call is TRBV2, the J call TRBJ2-1, with TRBD2 matching 11 bases. Looked up from germline, CDR1 is SNHLY and CDR2 is FYNNEI. The ends lost 6 bases at V and 6 bases at J; junction bases unmatched: 10. CDR3 length equals 16 residues. This chain's CDR3 is CASSAQLAGALNEQFF. The CDR3 DNA follows: TGTGCCAGCAGCGCACAACTAGCGGGAGCTCTCAATGAGCAGTTCTTC.

The genes are TRBV27 and TRBJ1-1; tentatively, D is TRBD1 (5 bases). The V gene lost 1 base and the J gene lost 3 bases, with 6 bases spanning the gap. There are 13 residues in the CDR3. In germline, CDR1 is MNHEY, CDR2 SMNVEV (reference sequence). This chain's CDR3 is CASSLLQDTEAFF. The CDR3 DNA reads as TGTGCCAGCAGTTTATTACAGGACACTGAAGCTTTCTTT.

This sequence joins TRBV2 and TRBJ1-1; D gene uncertain. The germline V gene encodes CDR1 SNHLY and CDR2 FYNNEI. V lost 2 bases, J lost 11 bases, and 12 bases lay in between. The CDR3 contains 12 residues. The CDR3 loop is CASSEYQVSAFF. DNA for the CDR3: TGTGCCAGCAGTGAATATCAGGTCTCCGCTTTCTTT. The whole variable domain, remainder taken from reference TRBV2 and TRBJ1-1, is EPEVTQTPSHQVTQMGQEVILRCVPISNHLYFYWYRQILGQKVEFLVSFYNNEISEKSEIFDDQFSVERPDGSNFTLKIRSTKLEDSAMYFCASSEYQVSAFFGQGTRLTVV.

V usage is TRBV18 and J usage is TRBJ2-7; D not certain. The germline CDR1 and CDR2 sequences are KGHSH and LQKENI. The CDR3 sequence is 16 residues long. Trimming removed 3 bases from V and 3 bases from J, with 18 bases in between. The CDR3 DNA sequence: TGTGCCAGCTCACCTACCTATGGCAGTGTCATCTACGAGCAGTACTTC. It codes for CASSPTYGSVIYEQYF.

J is TRBJ2-5 and V is TRBV5-6; D is uncertain. Germline V gives CDR1 SGHDT, CDR2 YYEEEE. The V and J ends lost 2 bases and 5 bases respectively, with 16 bases between them. The CDR3 runs to 15 residues. In DNA, the CDR3 is TGTGCCAGCAGCTTTTGGCGGAGTGCAACGGAGACCCAGTACTTC. This encodes CASSFWRSATETQYF.

The chain combines TRBV7-8 with TRBJ1-2, with D tentatively TRBD1 (5 bases). Trimming left V 3 bases short and J 3 bases short, with 14 bases between. This CDR3 contains 15 residues. Germline CDR1 and CDR2: SGHVS and FQNEAQ. The CDR3 loop reads CASSFLVDSHYGYTF. CDR3 sequence (DNA): TGTGCCAGCAGCTTTCTTGTAGACAGTCACTATGGCTACACCTTC.

The chain recombines TRBV5-1 with TRBJ1-5, with 7 bases matching TRBD1. CDR3 length equals 14 residues. Germline CDR1 SGHRS, CDR2 YFSETQ. V was pared by 4 bases and J by 4 bases, with 5 bases of the junction left unmatched. DNA for the CDR3: TGCGCCAGCAGCCCAGGGGACAGTAATCAGCCCCAGCATTTT. Translated, it gives CASSPGDSNQPQHF. The full variable domain, its missing parts supplied by reference TRBV5-1 and TRBJ1-5, is KAGVTQTPRYLIKTRGQQVTLSCSPISGHRSVSWYQQTPGQGLQFLFEYFSETQRNKGNFPGRFSGRQFSNSRSEMNVSTLELGDSALYLCASSPGDSNQPQHFGDGTRLSIL.

The V call is TRBV5-1, the J call TRBJ2-5; the match to TRBD2 covers 8 bases. CDR1 is SGHRS, CDR2 YFSETQ, per germline. There are 15 residues in the CDR3. J gave up 5 bases and V 0 bases, and 6 bases lay outside the gene matches. The CDR3, as DNA: TGCGCCAGCAGCTTGGGAGCGGGAGAATGGGAGACCCAGTACTTC. It encodes CASSLGAGEWETQYF.

The chain joins TRBV7-2 to TRBJ2-1; TRBD1 matches at 9 bases. CDR3 length: 16 residues. Germline CDR1 is SGHTA and CDR2 is FQGNSA. V gave up 5 bases and J gave up 4 bases; unmatched junction bases: 9. The DNA for the CDR3 is TGTGCCAGCAGCCGCGGGGACAGGGTCGTGTACAATGAGCAGTTCTTC. This gives the protein CASSRGDRVVYNEQFF.

This rearrangement joins TRBV4-1 to TRBJ1-1; D not resolved. With 3 bases removed from V and 1 base from J, the gap between germline ends came to 15 bases. CDR1 and CDR2 from the germline V gene are MGHRA and YSYEKL. CDR3 size: 16 residues. CDR3 region: CASSHLLTATNTEAFF. In DNA, the CDR3 is TGCGCCAGCAGCCACCTTCTAACGGCCACGAACACTGAAGCTTTCTTT.

The genes are TRBV2 and TRBJ2-7; 9 nucleotides align to TRBD2. Germline CDR1 SNHLY, CDR2 FYNNEI. The CDR3 spans 15 residues. V lost 6 bases and J lost 0; bases outside the gene matches: 6. CDR3 in amino acids: CASRPASGTSYEQYF. CDR3 DNA sequence: TGTGCCAGCAGGCCCGCTAGCGGGACCTCCTACGAGCAGTACTTC.

The chain is built from TRBV10-2 and TRBJ2-7; D unclear. The CDR3 has 14 amino acids. Trimming removed 1 base from V and 5 bases from J, with 12 bases in between. CDR1 and CDR2 from the germline V gene are WSHSY and SAAADI. CDR3 protein: CASSELAVGNEQYF. The CDR3 DNA reads TGCGCCAGCAGTGAGTTGGCGGTGGGAAACGAGCAGTACTTC.

This clone was observed a handful of times. The chain carries TRBV19 and TRBJ1-1; D ambiguous. Trimming removed 6 bases from V and 1 base from J, with 15 bases in between. This CDR3 spans 15 amino acids. The germline V gene encodes CDR1 LNHDA and CDR2 SQIVND (reference sequence). In nucleotides, the CDR3 is TGTGCCAGTAGCGAGGGCGCGGCAGGGAACACTGAAGCTTTCTTT. Its protein product is CASSEGAAGNTEAFF.

V usage is TRBV21-1 and J usage is TRBJ1-3; the table calls TRBD1, which could not be checked here. TRBV21-1 counts as a pseudogene. The CDR3 totals 20 residues. In DNA form, the CDR3 reads TGTGCCAGCAGCAAAGGTAGGGGACAGGGGAGCCGGACGGCGGGAAACACCATATATTTT. Translated, it gives CASSKGRGQGSRTAGNTIYF.

The chain joins TRBV10-1 to TRBJ2-7; unclear D gene. V lost 5 bases, J lost 4 bases, and 9 bases lay in between. The CDR3 runs 12 residues. Germline lookup yields CDR1 WNHNN and CDR2 SYGVQD (reference sequence). The CDR3 protein is CASSKGWYEQYF. The CDR3, as DNA: TGCGCCAGCAGTAAAGGTTGGTACGAGCAGTACTTC.

The chain employs TRBV29-1 and TRBJ1-5, with 8 bases fitting TRBD1. The CDR3 is 13 residues long. The germline V gene has CDR1 SQVTM and CDR2 ANQGSEA. The V and J ends lost 4 bases and 7 bases, in that order; junction bases with no gene match: 6. CDR3 protein: CSVGQGKNQPQHF. CDR3 coding DNA: TGCAGCGTTGGACAGGGGAAAAACCAGCCCCAGCATTTT.

This chain connects TRBV19 to TRBJ2-3, with D hard to call. The V end was cut by 6 bases, the J end by 2 bases, with 12 bases between. Germline CDR1 reads LNHDA; CDR2 reads SQIVND (reference sequence). The CDR3 covers 14 residues. The CDR3 sequence is CASRSLTDTDTQYF. In DNA form, the CDR3 reads TGTGCCAGTAGATCTCTTACTGACACAGATACGCAGTATTTT.

The gene calls are TRBV6-6 and TRBJ1-2; TRBD1 matches at 9 bases. The CDR3 is 13 amino acids. The J segment lost 6 bases and the V segment lost 5 bases, leaving 4 bases of the junction unmatched. The V gene's germline CDR1 is MNHNY and CDR2 SVGAGI (reference sequence). Written as DNA, the CDR3 is TGTGCCAGCAGTCCCCGACAGGGGGATGGCTACACCTTC. Its translation is CASSPRQGDGYTF.

The V call is TRBV7-2, the J call TRBJ1-2, with unresolved D. Per the germline V gene, CDR1 is SGHTA and CDR2 is FQGNSA. The CDR3 loop spans 16 amino acids. Between the trimmed V and J ends, which lost 1 base and 0 bases, there was a span of 12 bases. The CDR3 DNA sequence: TGTGCCAGCAGCTTAGGTCCTTCAAATGCTAACTATGGCTACACCTTC. As protein: CASSLGPSNANYGYTF.

This clone was detected only once. The CDR3 sequence: CASGLVMSGSYEQYF. In DNA form, the CDR3 reads TGTGCTAGTGGTTTGGTAATGTCAGGTTCCTACGAGCAGTACTTC. V is TRBV12-5 and J is TRBJ2-7; the D is unclear. This CDR3 has 15 residues. Trimming took 0 bases from V and 1 from J, leaving 10 bases between them. The germline V gene has CDR1 LGHNT and CDR2 FRNRAP. The full variable domain, rest sourced from reference TRBV12-5 and TRBJ2-7, is DARVTQTPRHKVTEMGQEVTMRCQPILGHNTVFWYRQTMMQGLELLAYFRNRAPLDDSGMPKDRFSAEMPDATLATLKIQPSEPRDSAVYFCASGLVMSGSYEQYFGPGTRLTVT.

The rearrangement links TRBV9 to TRBJ2-1, with 10 nucleotides matching TRBD2. The V gene's germline CDR1 is SGDLS and CDR2 YYNGEE. V lost 4 bases, J lost 2 bases, and 6 bases stayed unmatched. The CDR3 runs 16 residues. CDR3 in DNA: TGTGCCAGCAGCATCAGTAGCGGGGGGACCTACAATGAGCAGTTCTTC. Protein product: CASSISSGGTYNEQFF.